Below, 9 T cell receptor beta chains from the same sample are listed, as sequenced in a study of T cells expressing NK-cell markers. TCRdb derives one entry per CDR3 protein from the 5' RACE reads, leaving out DNA. The sample table sets out approximately 440,000 distinct CDR3 sequences. Sequences were obtained from blood T cells: a sorted CD56 or NKG2C T cell subset, CD4+ or CD8+ T cells, or bulk PBMC T cells (not recorded which). The receptor source for this set is a woman between 45 and 60 years old in good health.

The chain carries TRBV7-6 and TRBJ1-1; the D gene TCRdb calls, TRBD1, cannot be checked with no DNA. This CDR3 is 17 amino acids long. Germline CDR1 reads SGHVS; CDR2 reads FNYEAQ. CDR3 in amino acids: CASSLALQGPVNTEAFF.

The gene calls are TRBV5-1 and TRBJ2-1. This CDR3 region has 13 residues. CDR1 is SGHRS and CDR2 is YFSETQ in the germline V gene. This CDR3 is CASRLEPLNEQFF.

The V call is TRBV7-3, the J call TRBJ2-1; TCRdb's D call, TRBD1, is unchecked because there is no DNA. This CDR3 is 12 amino acids long. Per the germline V gene, CDR1 is SGHTA and CDR2 is FQGTGA. The CDR3 protein is CASSLTGTEQFF.

The chain is built from TRBV3-1 and TRBJ2-2; TCRdb reports TRBD2, a call that lacks DNA to check it against. The CDR3 is made up of 17 amino acids. Germline CDR1 is LGHDT and CDR2 is YNNKEL (reference sequence). CDR3 sequence: CASSQLLAGGGTGELFF.

CDR3: CASSPFLGGANVLTF. The V call is TRBV14, the J call TRBJ2-6; TCRdb's D call, TRBD1, is unchecked because there is no DNA. Germline CDR1 is SGHDN and CDR2 is FVKESK. The CDR3 runs 15 residues.

The chain uses TRBV20-1 and TRBJ2-3; the TRBD1 assignment by TCRdb is unverifiable without DNA. The germline V gene encodes CDR1 DFQATT and CDR2 SNEGSKA (reference sequence). CDR3 length equals 14 residues. The CDR3 sequence: CTPRIRESTDTQYF.

The gene calls are TRBV7-2 and TRBJ2-3; lacking DNA, the TRBD2 call made by TCRdb goes unchecked. The length of the CDR3 is 15 residues. Germline CDR1 SGHTA, CDR2 FQGNSA. CDR3 residues: CASSSRTTFTDTQYF.

The chain combines TRBV9 with TRBJ2-1; the TCRdb D gene call, TRBD2, has no DNA to confirm it. The CDR3 is made up of 13 amino acids. CDR1 is SGDLS and CDR2 is YYNGEE in the germline V gene. CDR3 sequence reads: CASSVDWGREQFF.

The chain employs TRBV12-5 and TRBJ2-1; there is no DNA to check the TCRdb D call of TRBD1. Germline V gene sequence: CDR1 LGHNT, CDR2 FRNRAP. The CDR3 has 14 amino acids. CDR3 in amino acids: CASGLGPRDGEQFF.